This TCR beta chain was documented in a study of cytomegalovirus exposure and HLA in healthy donors. The primer mix had 60 Vbeta and 13 Jbeta primers. The data were produced by immunoSEQ multiplex PCR, yet TCRdb's version contains in-frame clones alone and is incomplete. The sample contains under 150,000 clones, roughly three quarters of which appear only once. Germline-derived CDR1 and CDR2 are SNHLY and FYNNEI. Trimming cost V 7 bases and J 0 bases, with 10 bases left between them. The CDR3 loop spans 13 amino acids. The origin of this receptor is a male donor in good health and CMV-seronegative. The J gene is TRBJ2-7, the V gene TRBV2; D is uncertain. Input material: PBMCs. In nucleotides, the CDR3 is TGTGCCAGCACGCTTCGGGTCTCCTACGAGCAGTACTTC. Encoded protein: CASTLRVSYEQYF. The full variable domain, with the rest looked up from reference TRBV2 and TRBJ2-7, is EPEVTQTPSHQVTQMGQEVILRCVPISNHLYFYWYRQILGQKVEFLVSFYNNEISEKSEIFDDQFSVERPDGSNFTLKIRSTKLEDSAMYFCASTLRVSYEQYFGPGTRLTVT.